This T cell receptor (beta chain) was captured in a study of spatial heterogeneity in lung cancer. The library protocol tagged each TCR cDNA with a unique molecular identifier. MiXCR, applied by TCRdb to the 5' RACE reads, yields one record per CDR3 protein. Of approximately 6,900 distinct CDR3 sequences listed, roughly 3.8% are singletons. This clonotype occurred many times. The library was designed around alpha chains, so this beta chain is a stray read whose abundance carries little weight. Between the trimmed V and J ends, which lost 8 bases and 0 bases, there was a span of 10 bases. Germline V gene sequence: CDR1 MNHEY, CDR2 SVGEGT. The CDR3 is 13 amino acids. Regarding time point: sample taken at primary tumor resection. The sequenced material consisted of unsorted whole RNA from tumor, nontumor lung or frozen PBMC.

Specimen: normal lung tissue next to the tumor, collected at surgery. V is TRBV6-2 or TRBV6-3 and J is TRBJ1-1; no firm D call. The clonotype was recovered from a female donor with early-stage non-small cell lung cancer. The CDR3 spells CASFDSVNTEAFF. The CDR3, as DNA: TGTGCCAGCTTCGATTCAGTGAACACTGAAGCTTTCTTT.